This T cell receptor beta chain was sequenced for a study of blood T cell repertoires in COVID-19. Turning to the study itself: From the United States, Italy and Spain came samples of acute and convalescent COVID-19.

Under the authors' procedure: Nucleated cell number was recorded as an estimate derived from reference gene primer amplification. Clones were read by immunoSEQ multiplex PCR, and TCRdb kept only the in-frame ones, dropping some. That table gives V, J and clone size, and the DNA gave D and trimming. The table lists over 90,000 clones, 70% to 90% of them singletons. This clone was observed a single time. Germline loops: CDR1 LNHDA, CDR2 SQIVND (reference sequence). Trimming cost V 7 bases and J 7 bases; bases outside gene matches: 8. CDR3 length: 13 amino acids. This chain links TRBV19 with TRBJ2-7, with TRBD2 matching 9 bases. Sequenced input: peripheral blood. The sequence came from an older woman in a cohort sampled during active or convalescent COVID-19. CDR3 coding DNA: TGTGCCAGTAACCCTAGCGGGGCCGGGGAGCAGTACTTC. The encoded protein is CASNPSGAGEQYF.